The 5 T cell receptor beta chains below all came from one sample that was sequenced in a study of cytomegalovirus exposure and HLA in healthy donors. 60 Vbeta and 13 Jbeta primers were used in PCR. The assay was immunoSEQ multiplex PCR, and TCRdb's table has in-frame clones only and misses some. There are 100,000 to 150,000 clones in the sample; about 78% occur only once, and about 3% lies in the top ten. Sequenced material: PBMCs. All receptors derive from a human donor in good health.

In DNA form, the CDR3 reads TGTGCCAGTAGAGGCGGGACTAGCGGCACAGATACGCAGTATTTT. Translated, it gives CASRGGTSGTDTQYF. The V call is TRBV19, the J call TRBJ2-3; TRBD2 matches at 10 bases. Germline loops: CDR1 LNHDA, CDR2 SQIVND (reference sequence). The CDR3 extends over 15 amino acids. J lost 1 base, V lost 6 bases, and 4 bases had no gene match.

The chain has TRBV7-9 and TRBJ2-3; D is possibly TRBD1 (6 bases). Trimming took 5 bases from V and 2 from J, leaving 14 bases between them. CDR3 length: 15 residues. Per germline, CDR1 SEHNR and CDR2 FQNEAQ (reference sequence). This CDR3 is CASSPPGTLTDTQYF. The CDR3 coding sequence is TGTGCCAGCAGCCCCCCGGGGACACTCACAGATACGCAGTATTTT. Filled out from reference TRBV7-9 and TRBJ2-3, the complete variable domain reads DTGVSQNPRHKITKRGQNVTFRCDPISEHNRLYWYRQTLGQGPEFLTYFQNEAQLEKSRLLSDRFSAERPKGSFSTLEIQRTEQGDSAMYLCASSPPGTLTDTQYFGPGTRLTVL.

For the CDR3, the DNA is TGCGCCAGCAGGGCCTCCCGGGACAGGTCCTACGAGCAGTACTTC. Its translation is CASRASRDRSYEQYF. The chain is built from TRBV5-1 and TRBJ2-7; 8 bases align to TRBD1. Germline CDR1 is SGHRS and CDR2 is YFSETQ. CDR3 length: 15 residues. J gave up 1 base and V 5 bases, and 8 bases lay outside the gene matches.

In its sample, this clone was seen a few times. The CDR3: CASSQEVGGGRTNEKLFF. The CDR3 DNA follows: TGCGCCAGCAGCCAAGAGGTGGGGGGAGGAAGGACTAATGAAAAACTGTTTTTT. The rearrangement links TRBV4-3 to TRBJ1-4; D perhaps matches TRBD1 (5 bases). This CDR3 has 18 amino acids. Germline V gene lookup returns CDR1 LGHNA and CDR2 YSLEER. Trimming left V 0 bases short and J 2 bases short, with 16 bases between.

This clone was observed a single time. The V call is TRBV6-5, the J call TRBJ2-7; a possible D gene is TRBD1 (6 bases). Germline V gene data show CDR1 as MNHEY and CDR2 as SVGAGI. Trimming removed 5 bases at V and 5 bases at J, with 16 bases between. The CDR3 consists of 14 residues. The CDR3 DNA reads as TGTGCCAGCAGTCATTCAGGGGATACCGACGAGCAGTACTTC. It encodes CASSHSGDTDEQYF.